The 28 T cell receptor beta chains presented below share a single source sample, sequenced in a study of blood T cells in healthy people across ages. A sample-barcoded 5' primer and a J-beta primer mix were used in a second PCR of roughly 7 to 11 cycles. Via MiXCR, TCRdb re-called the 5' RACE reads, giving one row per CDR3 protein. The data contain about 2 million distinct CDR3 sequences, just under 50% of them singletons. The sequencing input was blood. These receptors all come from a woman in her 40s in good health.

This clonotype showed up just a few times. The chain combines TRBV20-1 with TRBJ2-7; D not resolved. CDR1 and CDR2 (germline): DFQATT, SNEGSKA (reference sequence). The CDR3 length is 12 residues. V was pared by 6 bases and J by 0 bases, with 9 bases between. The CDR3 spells CSASMSSYEQYF. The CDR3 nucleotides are TGCAGTGCCTCGATGAGCTCCTACGAGCAGTACTTC.

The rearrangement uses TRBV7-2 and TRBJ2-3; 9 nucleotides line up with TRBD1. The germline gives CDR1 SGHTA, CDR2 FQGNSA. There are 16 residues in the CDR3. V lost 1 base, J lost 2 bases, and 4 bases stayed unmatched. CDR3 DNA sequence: TGTGCCAGCAGCTTAGATGGGACAGGGCACACAGATACGCAGTATTTT. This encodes CASSLDGTGHTDTQYF.

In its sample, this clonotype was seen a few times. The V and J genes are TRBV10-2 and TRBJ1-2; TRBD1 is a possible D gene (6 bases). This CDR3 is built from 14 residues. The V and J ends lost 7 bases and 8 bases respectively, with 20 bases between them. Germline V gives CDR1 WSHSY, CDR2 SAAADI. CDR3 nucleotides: TGCGCCAGCATCCGAAAACAGGGAAGAGAGGGCTACACCTTC. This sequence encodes CASIRKQGREGYTF.

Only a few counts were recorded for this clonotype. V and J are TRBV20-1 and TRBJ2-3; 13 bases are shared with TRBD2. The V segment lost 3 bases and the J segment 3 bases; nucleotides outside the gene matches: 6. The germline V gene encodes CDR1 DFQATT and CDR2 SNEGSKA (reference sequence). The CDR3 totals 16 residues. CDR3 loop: CSARLTSGGRTDTQYF. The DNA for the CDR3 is TGCAGTGCTAGGTTGACTAGCGGGGGGAGGACAGATACGCAGTATTTT.

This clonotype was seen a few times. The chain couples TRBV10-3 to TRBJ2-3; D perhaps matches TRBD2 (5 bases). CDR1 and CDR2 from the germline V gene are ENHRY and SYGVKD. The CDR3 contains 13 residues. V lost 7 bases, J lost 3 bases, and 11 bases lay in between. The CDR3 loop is CAINRELTDTQYF. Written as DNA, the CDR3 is TGTGCCATCAACCGGGAATTGACAGATACGCAGTATTTT.

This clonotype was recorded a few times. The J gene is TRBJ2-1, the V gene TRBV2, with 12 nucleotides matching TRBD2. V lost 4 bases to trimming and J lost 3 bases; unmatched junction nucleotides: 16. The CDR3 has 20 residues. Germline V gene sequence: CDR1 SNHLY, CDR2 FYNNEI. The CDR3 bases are TGTGCCAGCAGTGGACCGGGACTAGCGGGCGAGACCCCATTCTACAATGAGCAGTTCTTC. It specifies CASSGPGLAGETPFYNEQFF.

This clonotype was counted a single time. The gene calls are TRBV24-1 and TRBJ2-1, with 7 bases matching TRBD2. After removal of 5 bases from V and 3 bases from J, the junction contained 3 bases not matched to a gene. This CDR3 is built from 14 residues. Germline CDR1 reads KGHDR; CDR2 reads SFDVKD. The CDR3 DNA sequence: TGTGCCACCAGTGGGCGGGACTACTACAATGAGCAGTTCTTC. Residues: CATSGRDYYNEQFF.

CDR3 sequence: CSAAEGGKETQYF. In DNA form, the CDR3 reads TGCAGTGCCGCTGAGGGGGGGAAGGAGACCCAGTACTTC. The gene calls are TRBV20-1 and TRBJ2-5; TRBD2 might be the D (7 bases). This CDR3 has 13 amino acids. V was clipped by 6 bases and J by 5 bases, with 16 bases between them. Germline CDR1 is DFQATT and CDR2 is SNEGSKA (reference sequence).

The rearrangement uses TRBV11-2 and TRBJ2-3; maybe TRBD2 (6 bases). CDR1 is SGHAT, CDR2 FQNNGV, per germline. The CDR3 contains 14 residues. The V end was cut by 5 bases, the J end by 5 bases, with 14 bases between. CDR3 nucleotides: TGTGCCAGCAGCCGCACTAGCAGTATAGATACGCAGTATTTT. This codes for CASSRTSSIDTQYF.

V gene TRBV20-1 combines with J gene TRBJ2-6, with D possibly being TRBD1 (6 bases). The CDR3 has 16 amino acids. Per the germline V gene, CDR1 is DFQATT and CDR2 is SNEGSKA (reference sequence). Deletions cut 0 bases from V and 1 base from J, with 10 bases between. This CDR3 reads CSARDQGQSGANVLTF. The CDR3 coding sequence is TGCAGTGCTAGAGATCAGGGGCAATCTGGGGCCAACGTCCTGACTTTC.

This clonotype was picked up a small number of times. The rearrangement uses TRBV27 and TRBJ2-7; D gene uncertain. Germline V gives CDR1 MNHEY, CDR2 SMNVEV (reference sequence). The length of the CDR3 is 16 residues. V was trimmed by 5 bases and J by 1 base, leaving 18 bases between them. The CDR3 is CASSPSSGVLSYEQYF. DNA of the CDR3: TGTGCCAGCAGTCCGAGTTCAGGAGTACTTTCCTACGAGCAGTACTTC.

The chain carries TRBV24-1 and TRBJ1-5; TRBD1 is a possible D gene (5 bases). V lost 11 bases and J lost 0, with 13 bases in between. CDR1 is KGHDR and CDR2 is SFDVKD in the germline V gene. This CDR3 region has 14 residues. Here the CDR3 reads CAIYRSYSNQPQHF. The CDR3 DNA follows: TGTGCCATATACAGGTCCTATAGCAATCAGCCCCAGCATTTT.

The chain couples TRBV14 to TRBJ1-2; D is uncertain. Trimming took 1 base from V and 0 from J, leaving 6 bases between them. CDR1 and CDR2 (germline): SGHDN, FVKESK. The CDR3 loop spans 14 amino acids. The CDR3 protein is CASSQVSTNYGYTF. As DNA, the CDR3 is TGTGCCAGCAGCCAAGTTTCCACTAACTATGGCTACACCTTC.

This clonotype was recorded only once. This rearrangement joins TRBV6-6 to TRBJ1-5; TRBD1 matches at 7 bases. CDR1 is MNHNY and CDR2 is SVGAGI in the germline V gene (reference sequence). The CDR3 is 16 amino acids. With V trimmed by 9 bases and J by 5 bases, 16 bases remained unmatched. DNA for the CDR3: TGTGCCAGTACCACCCAGAAACAGGGGACCTATCAGCCCCAGCATTTT. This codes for CASTTQKQGTYQPQHF.

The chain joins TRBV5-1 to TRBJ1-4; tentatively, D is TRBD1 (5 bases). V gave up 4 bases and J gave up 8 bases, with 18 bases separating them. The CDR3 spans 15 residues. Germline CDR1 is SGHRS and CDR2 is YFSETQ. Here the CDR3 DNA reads TGCGCCAGCAGCGAACACACCGACAGTGCCGAAAAACTGTTTTTT. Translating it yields CASSEHTDSAEKLFF.

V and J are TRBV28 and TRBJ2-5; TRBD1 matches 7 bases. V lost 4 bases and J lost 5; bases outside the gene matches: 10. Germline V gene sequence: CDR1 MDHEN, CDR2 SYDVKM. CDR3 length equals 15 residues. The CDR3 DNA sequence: TGTGCCAGCAGTTCCATCGCAGGGGGTACGGAGACCCAGTACTTC. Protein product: CASSSIAGGTETQYF. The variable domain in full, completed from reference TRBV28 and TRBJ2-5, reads DVKVTQSSRYLVKRTGEKVFLECVQDMDHENMFWYRQDPGLGLRLIYFSYDVKMKEKGDIPEGYSVSREKKERFSLILESASTNQTSMYLCASSSIAGGTETQYFGPGTRLLVL.

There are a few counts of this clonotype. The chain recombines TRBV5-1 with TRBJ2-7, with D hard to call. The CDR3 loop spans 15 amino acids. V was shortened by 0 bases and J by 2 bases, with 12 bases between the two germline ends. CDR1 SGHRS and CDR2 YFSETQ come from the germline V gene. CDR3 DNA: TGCGCCAGCAGCTTGGTAGAATCCAGGACCTACGAGCAGTACTTC. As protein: CASSLVESRTYEQYF.

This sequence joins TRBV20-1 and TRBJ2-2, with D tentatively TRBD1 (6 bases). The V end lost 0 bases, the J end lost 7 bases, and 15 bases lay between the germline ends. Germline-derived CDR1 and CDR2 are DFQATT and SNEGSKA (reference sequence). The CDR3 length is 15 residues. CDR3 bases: TGCAGTGCTAGAGATGCCAGGGGAACGGGCGGGGAGCTGTTTTTT. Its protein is CSARDARGTGGELFF.

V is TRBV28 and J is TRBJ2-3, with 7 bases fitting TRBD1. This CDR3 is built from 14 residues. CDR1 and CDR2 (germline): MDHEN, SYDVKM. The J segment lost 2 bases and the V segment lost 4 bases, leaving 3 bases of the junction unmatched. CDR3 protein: CASSYRGYTDTQYF. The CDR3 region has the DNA TGTGCCAGCAGTTACAGGGGATACACAGATACGCAGTATTTT.

CDR3 loop: CASSLGGGTKNIQYF. The DNA of the CDR3 is TGTGCCAGCAGTTTAGGGGGGGGGACTAAAAACATTCAGTACTTC. The chain links TRBV12-3 or TRBV12-4 to TRBJ2-4; 7 bases agree with TRBD2. CDR3 length: 15 residues. Germline trimming cut 1 base from V and 4 bases from J; bases unmatched to any gene: 4.

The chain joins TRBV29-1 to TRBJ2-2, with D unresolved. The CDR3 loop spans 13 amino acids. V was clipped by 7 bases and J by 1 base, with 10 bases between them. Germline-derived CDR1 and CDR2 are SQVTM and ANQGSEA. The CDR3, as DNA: TGCAGCGCTGGGAATGGGAACACCGGGGAGCTGTTTTTT. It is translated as CSAGNGNTGELFF.

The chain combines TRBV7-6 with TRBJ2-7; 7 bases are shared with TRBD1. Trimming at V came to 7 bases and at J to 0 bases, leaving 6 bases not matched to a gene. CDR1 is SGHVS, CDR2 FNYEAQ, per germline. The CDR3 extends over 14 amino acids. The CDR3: CASIAGGNSYEQYF. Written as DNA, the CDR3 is TGTGCCAGCATCGCAGGGGGAAACTCCTACGAGCAGTACTTC.

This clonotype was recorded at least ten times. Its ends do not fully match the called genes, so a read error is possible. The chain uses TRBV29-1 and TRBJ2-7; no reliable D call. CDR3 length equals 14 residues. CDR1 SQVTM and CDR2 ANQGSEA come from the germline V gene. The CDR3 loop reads CSVQERAAYYEQYF. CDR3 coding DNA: TGCAGCGTTCAAGAAAGGGCAGCCTACTACGAGCAGTACTTC.

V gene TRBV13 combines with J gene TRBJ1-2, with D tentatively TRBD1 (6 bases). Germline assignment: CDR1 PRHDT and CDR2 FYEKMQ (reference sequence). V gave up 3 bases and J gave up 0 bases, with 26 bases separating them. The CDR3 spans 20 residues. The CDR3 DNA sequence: TGTGCCAGCAGCTTTGGGGCCCTCTTGCCCCGGGACAATTCTAACTATGGCTACACCTTC. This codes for CASSFGALLPRDNSNYGYTF.

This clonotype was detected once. This chain's CDR3 is CASTTGVSNQPQHF. DNA of the CDR3: TGTGCCAGTACCACAGGGGTAAGCAATCAGCCCCAGCATTTT. This chain links TRBV19 with TRBJ1-5, with 7 bases aligning to TRBD1. The CDR3 runs 14 residues. Germline V lookup: CDR1 LNHDA, CDR2 SQIVND (reference sequence). V dropped 7 bases and J dropped 1; count of bases not matched to a gene: 4.

The CDR3 region has the DNA TGCAGTGCTAGAGGGCGGAACCGCGCCCCCGGGTACTTC. This encodes CSARGRNRAPGYF. V usage is TRBV20-1 and J usage is TRBJ2-7; the D is unclear. The CDR3 contains 13 residues. Trimming removed 1 base from V and 12 bases from J, with 19 bases in between. Per the germline V gene, CDR1 is DFQATT and CDR2 is SNEGSKA (reference sequence).

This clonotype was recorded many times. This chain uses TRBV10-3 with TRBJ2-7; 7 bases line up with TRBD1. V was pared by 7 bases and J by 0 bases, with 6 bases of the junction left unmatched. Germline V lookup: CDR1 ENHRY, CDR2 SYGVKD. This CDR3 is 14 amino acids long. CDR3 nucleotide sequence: TGTGCCATCATGGGGGACAGTAGCTCCTACGAGCAGTACTTC. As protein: CAIMGDSSSYEQYF.

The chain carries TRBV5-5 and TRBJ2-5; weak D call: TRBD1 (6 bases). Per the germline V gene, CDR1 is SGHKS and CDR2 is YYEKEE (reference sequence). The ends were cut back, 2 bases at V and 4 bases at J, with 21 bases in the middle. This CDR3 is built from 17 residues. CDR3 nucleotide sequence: TGTGCCAGCAGCTTTGGGACACGGGTCGCGAGTGGAGAGACCCAGTACTTC. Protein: CASSFGTRVASGETQYF. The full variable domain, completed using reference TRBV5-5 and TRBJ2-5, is DAGVTQSPTHLIKTRGQQVTLRCSPISGHKSVSWYQQVLGQGPQFIFQYYEKEERGRGNFPDRFSARQFPNYSSELNVNALLLGDSALYLCASSFGTRVASGETQYFGPGTRLLVL.